The 22 T cell receptor beta chains given below trace back to one sample, sequenced in a study of cytomegalovirus exposure and HLA in healthy donors. The PCR was carried out with 60 Vbeta primers and 13 Jbeta primers. Clones were read by immunoSEQ multiplex PCR, and TCRdb kept only the in-frame ones, dropping some. The sample yields 120,000 to 150,000 clones, roughly 77% seen once. What was sequenced was PBMCs. The receptors come from a female donor in good health and CMV-seronegative.

The rearrangement links TRBV18 to TRBJ2-1; the match to TRBD2 covers 12 bases. The germline V gene has CDR1 KGHSH and CDR2 LQKENI. This CDR3 has 18 residues. Trimming at V came to 0 bases and at J to 0 bases, leaving 3 bases not matched to a gene. The CDR3 DNA follows: TGTGCCAGCTCACCACCCTCTAGCGGGAGGGCCTCCTACAATGAGCAGTTCTTC. Translated: CASSPPSSGRASYNEQFF.

The CDR3 sequence is CASSRDRAPYNEQFF. The CDR3 DNA follows: TGTGCCAGCAGCCGCGACAGGGCCCCCTACAATGAGCAGTTCTTC. The rearrangement links TRBV6-5 to TRBJ2-1, with 7 bases that match TRBD1. V shed 6 bases, J shed 2 bases, and the junction held 7 bases outside the gene matches. CDR3 size: 15 residues. CDR1 is MNHEY and CDR2 is SVGAGI in the germline V gene.

The V call is TRBV5-6, the J call TRBJ2-1; 12 nucleotides agree with TRBD2. CDR3 length: 13 amino acids. CDR1 and CDR2 from the germline V gene are SGHDT and YYEEEE. Unmatched junction bases numbered 4, after V lost 6 bases and J lost 9 bases. The CDR3 region has the DNA TGTGCCAGCATGCTAGCGGGGGGGTGTGAGCAGTTCTTC. It specifies CASMLAGGCEQFF.

This clone was observed a single time. V gene TRBV11-2 combines with J gene TRBJ2-3; no clear D. Germline assignment: CDR1 SGHAT and CDR2 FQNNGV. There are 14 residues in the CDR3. V dropped 4 bases and J dropped 1 base, with 9 bases sitting between them. CDR3 residues: CASSSLSGTDTQYF. CDR3 sequence (DNA): TGTGCCAGCAGCTCATTGAGCGGCACAGATACGCAGTATTTT.

Concerning this clone: This sample also contains other DNA sequences that code for the same CDR3. This rearrangement joins TRBV25-1 to TRBJ1-5; TRBD1 matches 7 bases. Germline V gene sequence: CDR1 MGHDK, CDR2 SYGVNS. The CDR3 is made up of 14 amino acids. The V segment lost 3 bases and the J segment 6 bases; nucleotides outside the gene matches: 5. As DNA, the CDR3 is TGTGCCAGCAGTGAGGGACAGTCCCTTCAGCCCCAGCATTTT. This sequence encodes CASSEGQSLQPQHF.

The V gene is TRBV28, the J gene TRBJ2-1, with D possibly matching TRBD2 (6 bases). Germline-derived CDR1 and CDR2 are MDHEN and SYDVKM. There are 15 residues in the CDR3. Trimming removed 6 bases at V and 5 bases at J, with 17 bases between. The CDR3 region has the DNA TGTGCCAGCAGCCCAGGACGGGGGAGTAACAATGAGCAGTTCTTC. Protein sequence: CASSPGRGSNNEQFF.

The V and J genes are TRBV6-5 and TRBJ2-7, with TRBD1 matching over 10 bases. Losses at the gene ends were 6 bases for V and 2 bases for J; bases not matched to a gene: 7. The CDR3 has 15 residues. The germline V gene has CDR1 MNHEY and CDR2 SVGAGI. This chain's CDR3 is CASRKTGGKAYEQYF. The CDR3 nucleotides are TGTGCCAGCAGGAAGACAGGGGGCAAAGCCTACGAGCAGTACTTC.

The chain employs TRBV5-6 and TRBJ2-1; weak D call: TRBD2 (5 bases). Germline V lookup: CDR1 SGHDT, CDR2 YYEEEE. V gave up 1 base and J gave up 9 bases, with 17 bases separating them. This CDR3 comprises 15 residues. Here the CDR3 reads CASSLMRVAIGEQFF. DNA for the CDR3: TGTGCCAGCAGCTTGATGAGGGTTGCAATAGGTGAGCAGTTCTTC.

The chain combines TRBV4-3 with TRBJ2-1; 10 bases agree with TRBD2. Germline loops: CDR1 LGHNA, CDR2 YSLEER. The CDR3 consists of 16 residues. Losses at the gene ends were 4 bases for V and 0 bases for J; bases not matched to a gene: 3. This CDR3 reads CASSPGLADSYNEQFF. CDR3 nucleotides: TGCGCCAGCAGCCCTGGACTAGCGGACTCCTACAATGAGCAGTTCTTC.

The genes are TRBV19 and TRBJ1-2; 7 bases line up with TRBD1. Trimming removed 3 bases from V and 3 bases from J; junction bases left unmatched: 7. This CDR3 has 15 residues. The germline V gene encodes CDR1 LNHDA and CDR2 SQIVND (reference sequence). CDR3 amino acids: CASSIVGQGDYGYTF. The CDR3 coding sequence is TGTGCCAGTAGTATCGTGGGCCAGGGGGACTATGGCTACACCTTC.

The V call is TRBV10-1, the J call TRBJ2-3; 7 bases match TRBD2. Germline V gene sequence: CDR1 WNHNN, CDR2 SYGVQD (reference sequence). V lost 8 bases to trimming and J lost 5 bases; unmatched junction nucleotides: 7. The CDR3 covers 13 residues. The CDR3 bases are TGCGCCAGCGCGGCGGGAGTTGGAGATACGCAGTATTTT. This translates into CASAAGVGDTQYF.

The chain recombines TRBV5-1 with TRBJ1-1, with D perhaps matching TRBD1 (6 bases). With 0 bases removed from V and 3 bases from J, the gap between germline ends came to 15 bases. Germline lookup yields CDR1 SGHRS and CDR2 YFSETQ. The CDR3 consists of 16 residues. As DNA, the CDR3 is TGCGCCAGCAGCTTGGCCTCTACGACAGGCTACACTGAAGCTTTCTTT. Its translation: CASSLASTTGYTEAFF.

The chain carries TRBV30 and TRBJ1-1, with D possibly matching TRBD1 (6 bases). This CDR3 has 13 residues. Trimming left V 7 bases short and J 0 bases short, with 12 bases between. CDR1 is GTSNPN and CDR2 is SVGIG in the germline V gene (reference sequence). The CDR3 DNA follows: TGTGCCTCAACTACAGGGATGAACACTGAAGCTTTCTTT. Translating it yields CASTTGMNTEAFF.

This chain connects TRBV30 to TRBJ1-1; the D gene is possibly TRBD1 (6 bases). Per germline, CDR1 GTSNPN and CDR2 SVGIG (reference sequence). Trimming cost V 5 bases and J 6 bases, with 10 bases left between them. CDR3 length equals 11 residues. Written as DNA, the CDR3 is TGTGCCTGGGCCGACAGGTCTGAAGCTTTCTTT. Amino acids: CAWADRSEAFF.

The chain uses TRBV5-1 and TRBJ2-3; TRBD2 matches 12 bases. This CDR3 is built from 16 residues. Looked up from germline, CDR1 is SGHRS and CDR2 is YFSETQ. V dropped 4 bases and J dropped 5; count of bases not matched to a gene: 8. The CDR3 is CASSAKTSGRIDTQYF. The CDR3 nucleotides are TGCGCCAGCAGCGCCAAGACTAGCGGGAGAATAGATACGCAGTATTTT.

This clone was seen more than once but under ten times. The V gene is TRBV5-1, the J gene TRBJ1-1, with D uncertain. The CDR3 sequence is 13 residues long. The V gene's germline CDR1 is SGHRS and CDR2 YFSETQ. Trimming removed 3 bases from V and 3 bases from J, with 9 bases in between. In DNA, the CDR3 is TGCGCCAGCAGCTGGGCCCCGGACACTGAAGCTTTCTTT. Its translation is CASSWAPDTEAFF. Variable domain in full (rest from reference TRBV5-1 and TRBJ1-1): KAGVTQTPRYLIKTRGQQVTLSCSPISGHRSVSWYQQTPGQGLQFLFEYFSETQRNKGNFPGRFSGRQFSNSRSEMNVSTLELGDSALYLCASSWAPDTEAFFGQGTRLTVV.

V is TRBV4-1 and J is TRBJ1-5, with 8 nucleotides matching TRBD1. V gave up 4 bases and J gave up 0 bases; unmatched junction bases: 8. CDR1 and CDR2 from the germline V gene are MGHRA and YSYEKL. This CDR3 is built from 17 residues. The CDR3 sequence: CASSPDRVTYSNQPQHF. CDR3 coding DNA: TGCGCCAGCAGCCCGGACAGGGTCACTTATAGCAATCAGCCCCAGCATTTT.

V gene TRBV18 combines with J gene TRBJ2-7, with a possible D match to TRBD1 (6 bases). Germline assignment: CDR1 KGHSH and CDR2 LQKENI. V gave up 0 bases and J gave up 1 base, with 7 bases separating them. The CDR3 has 14 amino acids. The CDR3 bases are TGTGCCAGCTCACCACCTACAGGGTCCTACGAGCAGTACTTC. Amino acids: CASSPPTGSYEQYF.

The chain links TRBV28 to TRBJ2-5, with a weak D call TRBD1 (6 bases). TRBJ2-7 matches the DNA end more closely, so the J call is doubtful. Germline CDR1 and CDR2: MDHEN and SYDVKM. CDR3 length: 12 residues. Here the CDR3 reads CAILGGPHEQYF. The CDR3 DNA follows: TGTGCCATCCTAGGGGGTCCCCACGAGCAGTACTTC.

The chain recombines TRBV4-3 with TRBJ2-7; 9 nucleotides align to TRBD1. Per germline, CDR1 LGHNA and CDR2 YSLEER. With 0 bases clipped from V and 5 bases from J, the junction kept 5 bases outside the gene matches. The CDR3 is 15 residues long. The CDR3: CASSQDSGTGHEQYF. CDR3 in DNA: TGCGCCAGCAGCCAAGATAGTGGGACAGGGCACGAGCAGTACTTC.

The rearrangement joins TRBV5-4 to TRBJ1-6; a possible D gene is TRBD1 (6 bases). Per germline, CDR1 SGHNT and CDR2 YYREEE (reference sequence). CDR3 size: 14 residues. Trimming left V 0 bases short and J 8 bases short, with 9 bases between. The DNA for the CDR3 is TGTGCCAGCAGCTTGGGGACAGAATATTCACCCCTCCACTTT. It is translated as CASSLGTEYSPLHF.

The chain has TRBV4-3 and TRBJ2-2, with no clear D. Germline V gene lookup returns CDR1 LGHNA and CDR2 YSLEER. V was pared by 0 bases and J by 0 bases, with 5 bases between. The CDR3 sequence is 15 residues long. CDR3 DNA sequence: TGCGCCAGCAGCCAAGATACGGCGAACACCGGGGAGCTGTTTTTT. This translates into CASSQDTANTGELFF.